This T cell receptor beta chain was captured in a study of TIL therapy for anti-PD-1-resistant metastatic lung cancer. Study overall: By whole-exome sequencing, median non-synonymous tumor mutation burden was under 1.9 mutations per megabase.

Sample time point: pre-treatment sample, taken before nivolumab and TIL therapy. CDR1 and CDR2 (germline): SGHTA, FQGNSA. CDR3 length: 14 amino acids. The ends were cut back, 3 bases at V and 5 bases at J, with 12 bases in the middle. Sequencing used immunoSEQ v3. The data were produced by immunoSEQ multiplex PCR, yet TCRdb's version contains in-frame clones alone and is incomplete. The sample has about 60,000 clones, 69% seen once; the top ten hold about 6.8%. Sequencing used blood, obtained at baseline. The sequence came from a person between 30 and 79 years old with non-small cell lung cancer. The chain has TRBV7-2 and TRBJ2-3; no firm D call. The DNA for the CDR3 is TGTGCCAGCAGCTTGGGTGAGGCAGAAGATACGCAGTATTTT. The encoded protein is CASSLGEAEDTQYF.